Described below is a single T cell receptor beta chain sequence and its context. In the authors' methods: Estimates of nucleated cell counts were drawn from the amplification of reference gene primers. Only in-frame clones appear in the TCRdb table, and some are missing; sequencing was by immunoSEQ multiplex PCR. V and J calls and clone size are given by that table; D and trimming were obtained from the DNA. This sample has hundreds of thousands of clones; 70% to 90% occur once, and the top ten carry roughly 0.25%. CDR1 and CDR2 from the germline V gene are SGHRS and YFSETQ. The CDR3 totals 19 residues. V was clipped by 5 bases and J by 1 base; unmatched bases: 12. This record belongs to a study of blood T cell repertoires in COVID-19. Overall study context: Acute and convalescent COVID-19 samples came from the United States, Italy and Spain. PBMCs, B-cell-depleted T cells, or T cells provided the cDNA or gDNA that made up the material.

The TCR comes from a woman aged 18-30 years with acute or convalescent COVID-19. The genes are TRBV5-1 and TRBJ2-1, with 13 bases aligning to TRBD2. Sequencing input: peripheral blood. CDR3 nucleotide sequence: TGCGCCAGCAGAGGGAAAGGACTAGCGGGGGCGAGATCCTACAATGAGCAGTTCTTC. This gives the protein CASRGKGLAGARSYNEQFF.